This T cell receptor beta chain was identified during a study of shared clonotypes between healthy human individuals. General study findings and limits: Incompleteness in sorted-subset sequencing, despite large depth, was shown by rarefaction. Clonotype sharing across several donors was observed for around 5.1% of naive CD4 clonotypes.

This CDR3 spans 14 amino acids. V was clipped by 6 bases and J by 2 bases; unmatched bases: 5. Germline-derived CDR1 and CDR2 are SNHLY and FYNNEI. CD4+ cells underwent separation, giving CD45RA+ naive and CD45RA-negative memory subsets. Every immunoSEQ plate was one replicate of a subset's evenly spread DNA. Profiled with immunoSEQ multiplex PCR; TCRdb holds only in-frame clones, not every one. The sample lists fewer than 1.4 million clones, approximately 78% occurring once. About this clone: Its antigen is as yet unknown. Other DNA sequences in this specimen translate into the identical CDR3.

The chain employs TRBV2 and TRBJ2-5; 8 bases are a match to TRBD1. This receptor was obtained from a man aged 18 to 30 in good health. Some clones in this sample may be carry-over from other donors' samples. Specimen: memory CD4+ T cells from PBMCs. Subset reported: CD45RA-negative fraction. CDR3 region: CASSADRAQETQYF. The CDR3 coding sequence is TGTGCCAGCAGCGCGGACAGGGCTCAAGAGACCCAGTACTTC.